This T cell receptor beta chain was sequenced in a study of OX40 agonist ivuxolimab in advanced cancers. A note on the overall study: Ivuxolimab, which targeted the costimulatory receptor OX40 (CD134), was an agonistic, fully human IgG2 monoclonal antibody. Intravenous ivuxolimab was administered to patients every 2 weeks at six dose levels: 0.01, 0.1, 0.3, 1.5, 3 and 10 mg/kg. Of the 52 patients in dose escalation, about 20 had hepatocellular carcinoma, about 15 had melanoma, 9 had renal cell carcinoma and 9 had head and neck cancer. In the dose-escalation cohort, around 80% of patients were male, and the mean age was roughly 60 years with a range of roughly 20 to 79. Patients were allowed to have had prior anti-PD-1, anti-PD-L1 or anti-CTLA-4 therapy, and around 40% of the dose-escalation patients had previously received checkpoint inhibitors. Partial responses occurred in three dose-escalation patients, of whom one had hepatocellular carcinoma and two had cutaneous melanoma. Peripheral TCRbeta sequencing aimed to test whether ivuxolimab altered TCR sequence diversity and caused clonal T-cell expansion. The paper covers the monotherapy dose-escalation part of the phase I ivuxolimab trial, which included N = 52 patients. The investigation overall reported the following: On average, CD8+ T cells showed more expanded clones than CD4+ T cells after ivuxolimab. At doses of 0.1 to 3.0 mg/kg, clonal expansion of both CD4+ and CD8+ T cells in blood was seen between baseline and week 6. Which antigens the clonally expanded peripheral T cells were specific for was not determined. Low levels of normalized T-cell clonal expansion were also seen in some nonresponding patients. In partial responders in the 0.1-3.0 mg/kg groups, normalized peripheral clonal expansion was found to be among the lowest, especially among CD8+ T cells.

In regard to this clone: There is no known antigen for this receptor. No base quality information exists; no much larger clone differs at one position.

Genomic DNA was isolated from the sorted cells so that the TCRbeta CDR3 region could be sequenced. The immunoSEQ Assay was used to sequence the TCRbeta CDR3 regions. The table was pulled from immuneACCESS by TCRdb, which kept in-frame rearrangements only. Such tables lose some clones; where checked, under half of the loss comes from unresolved V genes, and the rest has no known cause. Here the sample has roughly 53,000 clones; approximately 86% occur a single time. Of the sample, over 2.5% is held by the ten largest clones. Patients with autoimmune disease history or receiving systemic immunosuppression were excluded from the trial. Peripheral blood for TCR sequencing was collected from all dose cohorts at baseline, on cycle 4 day 1, and on cycle 7 day 1. The samples were drawn from a first-in-human, open-label, multicenter phase I dose-escalation trial of ivuxolimab. Adults with locally advanced or metastatic head and neck squamous cell, hepatocellular, melanoma or renal cell carcinoma were enrolled in the trial. Before TCR sequencing, CD4+ and CD8+ T cells were separately sorted from peripheral blood.

The input for sequencing was CD4+ or CD8+ T cells sorted from blood, taken in a trial of the OX40 agonist ivuxolimab. The origin of this receptor is an adult with an advanced solid tumor such as melanoma, head and neck, liver or kidney cancer.

Read as DNA, the sequence is TGTGCCAGCAGAAGGGGACTAGCGGGATACAATGAGCAGTTCTTC. It is translated as CASRRGLAGYNEQFF. Rearrangement joined TRBV6-5 to TRBJ2-1; 13 central bases correspond to TRBD2. Looking up the germline V gene yields CDR1 MNHEY and CDR2 SVGAGI. Reading from cysteine to phenylalanine, the CDR3 counts 15 amino acids. The DNA shown is the 45-base CDR3, in frame from base 1. Clipping removes 6 bases from V and 4 bases from J, with 3 as the unmatched junction base count.